This T cell receptor beta chain was obtained from a study of T cells in Graves' hyperthyroidism and ophthalmopathy. Regarding the study as a whole: Classification by a 13 V-J model distinguished ophthalmopathy from stable hyperthyroidism.

Concerning this clonotype: Its target is unknown.

Clinical symptoms, serum thyroxine, TRAb, thyroid ultrasound and orbital computed tomography informed diagnoses. From RNA transcripts, TCR beta CDR3 regions were amplified. When the TCR CDR3 underwent first-round RT-PCR, the HTBI primer set was used. TCRdb processed the multiplex PCR reads anew with MiXCR; each CDR3 protein has one entry. In the table there are some 250,000 distinct CDR3 sequences, 15% of which are singletons. The length of the CDR3 is 14 residues. Germline lookup yields CDR1 GTSNPN and CDR2 SVGIG (reference sequence). V lost 5 bases to trimming and J lost 0 bases, with 11 bases between them.

V is TRBV30 and J is TRBJ1-3; D is unclear. The sequencing input was blood. The sequence derives from a woman aged 45-60 years with Graves' hyperthyroidism that later progressed to Graves' ophthalmopathy. As DNA, the CDR3 is TGTGCCTGGGGAGACGGGAGCTCTGGAAACACCATATATTTT. It specifies CAWGDGSSGNTIYF. Full variable domain (rest looked up from reference TRBV30 and TRBJ1-3): SQTIHQWPATLVQPVGSPLSLECTVEGTSNPNLYWYRQAAGRGLQLLFYSVGIGQISSEVPQNLSASRPQDRQFILSSKKLLLSDSGFYLCAWGDGSSGNTIYFGEGSWLTVV.